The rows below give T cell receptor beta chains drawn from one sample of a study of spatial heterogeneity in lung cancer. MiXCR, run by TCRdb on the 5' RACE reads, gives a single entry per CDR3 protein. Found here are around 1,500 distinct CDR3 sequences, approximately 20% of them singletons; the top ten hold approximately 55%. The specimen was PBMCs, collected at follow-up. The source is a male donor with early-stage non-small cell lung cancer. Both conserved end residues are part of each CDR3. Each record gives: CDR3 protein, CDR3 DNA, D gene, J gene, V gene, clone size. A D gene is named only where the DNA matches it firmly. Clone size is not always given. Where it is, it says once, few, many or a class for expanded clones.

CDR3 protein: CASSGWGTPNEQFF
CDR3 DNA: TGTGCCAGCAGTGGGTGGGGGACACCCAATGAGCAGTTCTTC
D gene: .
J gene: TRBJ2-1
V gene: TRBV6-6
clone size: large

CDR3 protein: CASSSNRVGGYGYTF
CDR3 DNA: TGTGCCAGCAGCTCTAACAGGGTTGGGGGCTATGGCTACACCTTC
D gene: .
J gene: TRBJ1-2
V gene: TRBV5-4
clone size: medium-sized

CDR3 protein: CASSYSPGQGGSPLHF
CDR3 DNA: TGTGCCAGCAGTTACTCCCCCGGACAGGGTGGATCACCCCTCCACTTT
D gene: TRBD1
J gene: TRBJ1-6
V gene: TRBV6-6
clone size: medium-sized

CDR3 protein: CASSTGAAYNEQFF
CDR3 DNA: TGTGCCAGCAGTACCGGGGCCGCTTACAATGAGCAGTTCTTC
D gene: .
J gene: TRBJ2-1
V gene: TRBV27
clone size: once

CDR3 protein: CASSIRAHEQYF
CDR3 DNA: TGTGCCAGTAGTATAAGAGCCCACGAGCAGTACTTC
D gene: .
J gene: TRBJ2-7
V gene: TRBV19
clone size: .

CDR3 protein: CASSLAGGWGNEQFF
CDR3 DNA: TGTGCCAGCAGCCTAGCAGGGGGCTGGGGAAATGAGCAGTTCTTC
D gene: TRBD1
J gene: TRBJ2-1
V gene: TRBV7-2
clone size: .

CDR3 protein: CASSDDRRQPQHF
CDR3 DNA: TGTGCCAGCAGTGATGACAGGAGACAGCCCCAGCATTTT
D gene: .
J gene: TRBJ1-5
V gene: TRBV6-1
clone size: many

CDR3 protein: CASRPSQGYYEQYF
CDR3 DNA: TGCGCCAGCCGGCCCTCTCAGGGATACTACGAGCAGTACTTC
D gene: .
J gene: TRBJ2-7
V gene: TRBV5-1
clone size: medium-sized

CDR3 protein: CAWSAGAYNEQFF
CDR3 DNA: TGTGCCTGGAGTGCGGGGGCATACAATGAGCAGTTCTTC
D gene: .
J gene: TRBJ2-1
V gene: TRBV30
clone size: many

CDR3 protein: CASSPGRIFTGELFF
CDR3 DNA: TGTGCCAGCAGTCCCGGGAGAATATTCACCGGGGAGCTGTTTTTT
D gene: .
J gene: TRBJ2-2
V gene: TRBV28
clone size: .

CDR3 protein: CASTGGTDTQYF
CDR3 DNA: TGTGCCAGCACGGGCGGAACAGATACGCAGTATTTT
D gene: .
J gene: TRBJ2-3
V gene: TRBV6-2/TRBV6-3
clone size: medium-sized

CDR3 protein: CASSPQGNKHNEQFF
CDR3 DNA: TGTGCCAGCAGCCCACAGGGTAACAAGCACAATGAGCAGTTCTTC
D gene: .
J gene: TRBJ2-1
V gene: TRBV9
clone size: .

CDR3 protein: CASSRGGDPGYTF
CDR3 DNA: TGTGCCAGCAGTAGGGGAGGGGATCCGGGCTACACCTTC
D gene: .
J gene: TRBJ1-2
V gene: TRBV28
clone size: medium-sized

CDR3 protein: CASSSVDSQETQYF
CDR3 DNA: TGTGCCAGCAGCTCCGTCGACAGTCAAGAGACCCAGTACTTC
D gene: .
J gene: TRBJ2-5
V gene: TRBV7-2
clone size: .

CDR3 protein: CASSLERDNEQFF
CDR3 DNA: TGTGCCAGCAGTTTAGAAAGGGACAATGAGCAGTTCTTC
D gene: .
J gene: TRBJ2-1
V gene: TRBV27
clone size: many

CDR3 protein: CASSLGGQGSYNEQFF
CDR3 DNA: TGTGCCAGCAGTTTAGGGGGACAGGGAAGCTACAATGAGCAGTTCTTC
D gene: TRBD1
J gene: TRBJ2-1
V gene: TRBV12-3/TRBV12-4
clone size: .

CDR3 protein: CASSSGTPGFHF
CDR3 DNA: TGTGCCAGCAGCAGCGGGACACCCGGGTTCCACTTT
D gene: .
J gene: TRBJ1-6
V gene: TRBV7-2
clone size: few

CDR3 protein: CASSGRERPPETQYF
CDR3 DNA: TGTGCCAGCAGCGGCCGTGAGCGCCCCCCGGAGACCCAGTACTTC
D gene: .
J gene: TRBJ2-5
V gene: TRBV11-2
clone size: large

CDR3 protein: CASSQDGDGPKYF
CDR3 DNA: TGCGCCAGCAGCCAGGACGGGGACGGCCCCAAGTACTTC
D gene: .
J gene: TRBJ2-4
V gene: TRBV4-3
clone size: many

CDR3 protein: CASRDGELFF
CDR3 DNA: TGTGCCAGCAGGGATGGGGAGCTGTTTTTT
D gene: .
J gene: TRBJ2-2
V gene: TRBV6-2/TRBV6-3
clone size: large

CDR3 protein: CATGGSTEAFF
CDR3 DNA: TGTGCCACCGGTGGATCCACTGAAGCTTTCTTT
D gene: .
J gene: TRBJ1-1
V gene: TRBV10-3
clone size: .

CDR3 protein: CASSLVGDPPMNEQYF
CDR3 DNA: TGTGCCAGCAGCTTAGTCGGGGATCCCCCGATGAACGAGCAGTACTTC
D gene: .
J gene: TRBJ2-7
V gene: TRBV13
clone size: many

CDR3 protein: CASSLIRRVTGELFF
CDR3 DNA: TGTGCCAGCAGCTTAATACGGCGGGTCACCGGGGAGCTGTTTTTT
D gene: .
J gene: TRBJ2-2
V gene: TRBV7-3
clone size: medium-sized

CDR3 protein: CASSLFQVQETQYF
CDR3 DNA: TGTGCCAGCAGTTTGTTTCAGGTCCAAGAGACCCAGTACTTC
D gene: .
J gene: TRBJ2-5
V gene: TRBV28
clone size: .

CDR3 protein: CASSLGLAGFANTGELFF
CDR3 DNA: TGTGCCAGCAGTTTGGGACTAGCGGGGTTCGCGAACACCGGGGAGCTGTTTTTT
D gene: TRBD2
J gene: TRBJ2-2
V gene: TRBV28
clone size: medium-sized

CDR3 protein: CASSQEIGGTGLLF
CDR3 DNA: TGCGCCAGCAGCCAAGAAATCGGAGGGACAGGACTTCTCTTC
D gene: TRBD1
J gene: TRBJ2-7
V gene: TRBV4-3
clone size: medium-sized

CDR3 protein: CASSITGGGANVLTF
CDR3 DNA: TGTGCCAGTAGTATAACGGGCGGTGGGGCCAACGTCCTGACTTTC
D gene: .
J gene: TRBJ2-6
V gene: TRBV19
clone size: medium-sized

CDR3 protein: CSSREGESYEQYF
CDR3 DNA: TGCAGCTCCAGGGAGGGGGAGTCCTACGAGCAGTACTTC
D gene: .
J gene: TRBJ2-7
V gene: TRBV29-1
clone size: .

CDR3 protein: CASSYPTRSTLGRHGYTF
CDR3 DNA: TGTGCCAGCAGTTACCCGACCAGGTCGACCCTCGGGAGACATGGCTACACCTTC
D gene: .
J gene: TRBJ1-2
V gene: TRBV6-5
clone size: medium-sized

CDR3 protein: CASSRGLATDTQYF
CDR3 DNA: TGTGCCAGCAGCCGGGGACTAGCAACAGATACGCAGTATTTT
D gene: TRBD2
J gene: TRBJ2-3
V gene: TRBV7-9
clone size: .

CDR3 protein: CASSQDSSSGANVLTF
CDR3 DNA: TGCGCCAGCAGCCAAGACTCGTCCTCTGGGGCCAACGTCCTGACTTTC
D gene: .
J gene: TRBJ2-6
V gene: TRBV4-1
clone size: once

CDR3 protein: CASSYSKGSEQYF
CDR3 DNA: TGTGCCAGCAGTTACTCGAAGGGGTCCGAGCAGTACTTC
D gene: .
J gene: TRBJ2-7
V gene: TRBV6-5
clone size: medium-sized

CDR3 protein: CAISALSSTDTQYF
CDR3 DNA: TGTGCCATCAGTGCCCTCTCTAGCACAGATACGCAGTATTTT
D gene: .
J gene: TRBJ2-3
V gene: TRBV10-3
clone size: .

CDR3 protein: CASSAGTRNLHNEQFF
CDR3 DNA: TGTGCCAGCAGCGCCGGGACTAGGAACCTCCACAATGAGCAGTTCTTC
D gene: TRBD2
J gene: TRBJ2-1
V gene: TRBV9
clone size: .

CDR3 protein: CASLLGGPTDTQYF
CDR3 DNA: TGCGCCAGCCTACTCGGGGGGCCTACAGATACGCAGTATTTT
D gene: .
J gene: TRBJ2-3
V gene: TRBV5-1
clone size: .

CDR3 protein: CASRLFTGKLNTEAFF
CDR3 DNA: TGTGCCAGCAGGCTATTTACAGGGAAGTTGAACACTGAAGCTTTCTTT
D gene: .
J gene: TRBJ1-1
V gene: TRBV5-5
clone size: medium-sized

CDR3 protein: CASSKGMGRGKNEQFF
CDR3 DNA: TGTGCCAGCAGCAAAGGAATGGGGCGCGGAAAAAATGAGCAGTTCTTC
D gene: .
J gene: TRBJ2-1
V gene: TRBV21-1
clone size: .

CDR3 protein: CASSSRGFGETQYF
CDR3 DNA: TGTGCCAGCAGCTCCAGGGGATTTGGAGAGACCCAGTACTTC
D gene: .
J gene: TRBJ2-5
V gene: TRBV7-2
clone size: medium-sized

CDR3 protein: CASSLGGGLYEQYF
CDR3 DNA: TGCGCCAGCAGCTTGGGGGGCGGGTTATACGAGCAGTACTTC
D gene: .
J gene: TRBJ2-7
V gene: TRBV5-1
clone size: .

CDR3 protein: CSVEDRGADQPQHF
CDR3 DNA: TGCAGCGTTGAAGATCGGGGGGCCGATCAGCCCCAGCATTTT
D gene: .
J gene: TRBJ1-5
V gene: TRBV29-1
clone size: many

CDR3 protein: CASRHRDRPGAFF
CDR3 DNA: TGCGCCAGCAGACATCGAGACCGCCCGGGAGCTTTCTTT
D gene: .
J gene: TRBJ1-1
V gene: TRBV7-9
clone size: .

CDR3 protein: CASSASTRINEQFF
CDR3 DNA: TGTGCCAGCAGCGCCTCAACACGGATCAATGAGCAGTTCTTC
D gene: .
J gene: TRBJ2-1
V gene: TRBV5-4
clone size: medium-sized

CDR3 protein: CASSLEGARYNSPLHF
CDR3 DNA: TGTGCCAGCAGCTTAGAGGGGGCAAGGTATAATTCACCCCTCCACTTT
D gene: TRBD1
J gene: TRBJ1-6
V gene: TRBV7-2
clone size: medium-sized

CDR3 protein: CASSQSGRRGYTF
CDR3 DNA: TGTGCCAGCAGTCAGTCCGGCAGGCGTGGCTACACCTTC
D gene: .
J gene: TRBJ1-2
V gene: TRBV28
clone size: few

CDR3 protein: CATSEGRLAGIEQFF
CDR3 DNA: TGTGCCACCAGTGAAGGGAGACTAGCGGGTATTGAGCAGTTCTTC
D gene: TRBD2
J gene: TRBJ2-1
V gene: TRBV24-1
clone size: few

CDR3 protein: CASSLGRGLDTQYF
CDR3 DNA: TGTGCCAGCAGCTTAGGGCGGGGGTTGGATACGCAGTATTTT
D gene: TRBD2
J gene: TRBJ2-3
V gene: TRBV7-2
clone size: .

CDR3 protein: CSAPGRGYHEQYF
CDR3 DNA: TGCAGTGCCCCGGGCAGGGGGTATCACGAGCAGTACTTC
D gene: TRBD1
J gene: TRBJ2-7
V gene: TRBV20-1
clone size: few

CDR3 protein: CASRKGDSNTGELFF
CDR3 DNA: TGCGCCAGCAGAAAAGGGGACTCGAACACCGGGGAGCTGTTTTTT
D gene: .
J gene: TRBJ2-2
V gene: TRBV4-3
clone size: .